This T cell receptor (beta chain) was captured in a study of cytomegalovirus exposure and HLA in healthy donors. For this clone: Its antigen is unknown.

Primers: 60 Vbeta forward and 13 Jbeta reverse. The repertoire was sequenced with immunoSEQ multiplex PCR; TCRdb's copy has only in-frame clones and lacks some. The listing contains 200,000 or so clones. The germline gives CDR1 MNHEY, CDR2 SVGAGI. The V gene lost 3 bases and the J gene lost 7 bases, with 13 bases spanning the gap. The CDR3 spans 14 residues. Overall study findings and caveats: The authors considered a cluster of highly shared sequence variants likely to be a sequencing artifact.

The chain links TRBV6-5 to TRBJ1-5; D is ambiguous. The sample comprised PBMCs. This clonotype originated in a girl aged 2-9 years in good health and CMV-seropositive. Here the CDR3 reads CASSYLEGGQPQHF. CDR3 in DNA: TGTGCCAGCAGTTATTTGGAGGGCGGGCAGCCCCAGCATTTT.